These T cell receptor beta chains were read from a single sample in a study of Ad26.COV2.S vaccination and SARS-CoV-2 variants. The method was immunoSEQ multiplex PCR; TCRdb's version includes in-frame clones alone and lacks a portion of them. This table holds 360,000 or so clones, approximately 90% found once. The sequenced sample was peripheral blood, obtained in a trial of Ad26.COV2.S vaccine versus placebo. The origin of the receptors is a person between 18 and 65 years old who received the Ad26.COV2.S COVID-19 vaccine or a placebo. CDR3s leave out the opening cysteine and the closing phenylalanine or tryptophan. D genes are given only for firm matches.

- TRBJ1-6 TRBV28 ASSSGGGNSPLH
- TRBJ1-1 TRBV4-2 ASSQEWARGRGTEAF
- TRBJ2-1 TRBV19 ASSRLGTNRDEQF
TRBD2 TRBJ2-2 TRBV5-1 ASSHSLAANTGELF
- TRBJ2-4 TRBV7-2 ASSLGRQNIQY
TRBD1 TRBJ2-5 TRBV6-5 ASSQPGQKETQY
- TRBJ1-1 TRBV6-5 ASSYRGSTEAF
- TRBJ2-7 TRBV10-3 ATTSGDRYEQY
TRBD1 TRBJ1-1 TRBV30 AWSGQGDTEAF
TRBD1 TRBJ1-2 TRBV5-1 ASSYTPGGTEGYT
- TRBJ2-2 TRBV6-1 ASSEDWRGFANTGELF
TRBD1 TRBJ2-6 TRBV4-1 ASSQFTGTGRSGANVLT
- TRBJ2-2 TRBV19 ASRLQANTGELF
- TRBJ2-1 TRBV6-6 ASSRGQGDYNEQF
TRBD2 TRBJ2-1 TRBV6-2/TRBV6-3 ASSPGTSGSGNEQF
- TRBJ1-1 TRBV5-4 ASSSPTANTEAF
TRBD1 TRBJ2-2 TRBV3-1/TRBV3-2 ASSQSTGVGELF
TRBD2 TRBJ2-5 TRBV6-5 ASSSSGETQY
TRBD1 TRBJ1-5 TRBV28 ASSMGQGAGQPQH
TRBD1 TRBJ2-1 TRBV27 ASSPLGQGHEQF
- TRBJ1-2 TRBV5-4 ASSPARQIGYT
- TRBJ2-7 TRBV27 ASSLGITYEQY
- TRBJ1-2 TRBV7-9 ASSLGGSAYGYT
TRBD1 TRBJ1-1 TRBV28 ASSSLRTGRGNTEAF
TRBD1 TRBJ1-5 TRBV19 ASSSIQGAMGQPQH
- TRBJ2-7 TRBV20-1 SASQALSYEQY
- TRBJ1-1 TRBV30 AWSRLTGTEAF